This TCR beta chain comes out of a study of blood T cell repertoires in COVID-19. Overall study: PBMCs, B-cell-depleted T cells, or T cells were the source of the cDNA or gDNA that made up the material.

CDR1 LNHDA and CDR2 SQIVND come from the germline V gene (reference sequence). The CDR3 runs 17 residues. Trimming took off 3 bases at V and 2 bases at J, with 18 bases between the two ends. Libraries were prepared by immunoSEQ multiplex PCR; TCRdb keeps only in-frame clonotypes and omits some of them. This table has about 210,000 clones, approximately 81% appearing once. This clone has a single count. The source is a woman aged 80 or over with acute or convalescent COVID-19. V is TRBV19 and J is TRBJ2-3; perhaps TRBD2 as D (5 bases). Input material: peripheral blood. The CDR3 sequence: CASSILLGSLNTDTQYF. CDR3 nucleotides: TGTGCCAGTAGTATTTTACTAGGTTCCCTAAACACAGATACGCAGTATTTT.